The 17 T cell receptor beta chains below come from one sample, sequenced in a study of cytomegalovirus exposure and HLA in healthy donors. PCR amplification relied on 60 Vbeta primers (plus 13 Jbeta primers). Profiled with immunoSEQ multiplex PCR; TCRdb holds only in-frame clones, not every one. The sample includes around 170,000 clones, just under 80% of them seen just once. Sequenced input: PBMCs. The source is a woman in her forties or fifties in good health and CMV-seropositive.

In its sample, this clone was seen a few times. This sequence joins TRBV12-5 and TRBJ1-1, with a possible D match to TRBD1 (5 bases). This CDR3 spans 15 amino acids. The germline CDR1 and CDR2 sequences are LGHNT and FRNRAP. V dropped 2 bases and J dropped 4 bases, with 14 bases sitting between them. CDR3: CASGLFRGGPTEAFF. The CDR3 nucleotides read TGTGCTAGTGGTTTGTTCCGGGGGGGTCCCACTGAAGCTTTCTTT.

The J gene is TRBJ1-1, the V gene TRBV6-1; TRBD1 agrees at 10 bases. Germline assignment: CDR1 MNHNS and CDR2 SASEGT. V gave up 8 bases and J gave up 4 bases; unmatched junction bases: 10. The CDR3 runs 15 residues. CDR3 bases: TGTGCCAGCGCCCGGGGACAGGGGAAGGTCACTGAAGCTTTCTTT. It is translated as CASARGQGKVTEAFF.

This clone was seen more than once but under ten times. The rearrangement joins TRBV10-3 to TRBJ2-1; 10 bases are shared with TRBD2. V shed 10 bases and J 7 bases; nucleotides not matched to a gene: 7. Germline loops: CDR1 ENHRY, CDR2 SYGVKD. CDR3 length: 13 residues. The DNA of the CDR3 is TGTGCCACTAAGCGGGAGGGTTTGAATGAGCAGTTCTTC. Translation: CATKREGLNEQFF.

This chain uses TRBV15 with TRBJ1-1; the match to TRBD1 covers 7 bases. Trimming at V came to 4 bases and at J to 5 bases, leaving 4 bases not matched to a gene. CDR1 LNHNV and CDR2 YYDKDF come from the germline V gene (reference sequence). The CDR3 loop spans 13 amino acids. CDR3 sequence: CATSTGQLTEAFF. CDR3 nucleotides: TGTGCCACCAGCACGGGACAGTTGACTGAAGCTTTCTTT.

The chain carries TRBV28 and TRBJ1-3; a weak D match, TRBD1 (6 bases). Germline loops: CDR1 MDHEN, CDR2 SYDVKM. The V gene lost 2 bases and the J gene lost 15 bases, with 17 bases spanning the gap. The CDR3 contains 13 residues. The CDR3 nucleotides are TGTGCCAGCAGTTTAGGTCTCGGATACAGGGAATATTTT. Translated, it gives CASSLGLGYREYF.

The chain links TRBV7-6 to TRBJ2-7; 10 bases agree with TRBD2. V shed 4 bases, J shed 6 bases, and the junction held 9 bases outside the gene matches. This CDR3 has 15 residues. Germline V gives CDR1 SGHVS, CDR2 FNYEAQ. The CDR3 reads CASSSAASGSGEQYF. The CDR3 nucleotides read TGTGCCAGCAGCTCTGCGGCTAGCGGGAGTGGCGAGCAGTACTTC.

V gene TRBV27 combines with J gene TRBJ2-2, with TRBD1 matching 8 bases. Per germline, CDR1 MNHEY and CDR2 SMNVEV (reference sequence). The CDR3 has 15 amino acids. The ends lost 6 bases at V and 5 bases at J; junction bases unmatched: 8. CDR3 sequence (DNA): TGTGCCAGCAGGAGACAGGGGTCGTTTACCGGGGAGCTGTTTTTT. Protein product: CASRRQGSFTGELFF.

V and J are TRBV7-6 and TRBJ2-3; 7 bases line up with TRBD2. Unmatched junction bases numbered 14, after V lost 3 bases and J lost 2 bases. Germline loops: CDR1 SGHVS, CDR2 FNYEAQ. The CDR3 consists of 18 residues. CDR3 DNA: TGTGCCAGCAGCTTCAATACCGATCGGGGGGAGACCACAGATACGCAGTATTTT. Protein product: CASSFNTDRGETTDTQYF.

This sequence joins TRBV11-2 and TRBJ1-1; D might be TRBD1 (6 bases). Trimming removed 0 bases at V and 11 bases at J, with 13 bases between. This CDR3 is built from 13 residues. Germline V gives CDR1 SGHAT, CDR2 FQNNGV. CDR3 residues: CASSLDRGGSAFF. CDR3 DNA: TGTGCCAGCAGCTTAGATAGGGGGGGGTCGGCTTTCTTT.

The CDR3 reads CASSEPRGWDEQYF. The CDR3 nucleotides read TGCGCCAGCAGTGAGCCCAGGGGATGGGACGAGCAGTACTTC. V gene TRBV10-1 combines with J gene TRBJ2-7; D possibly corresponds to TRBD1 (6 bases). The length of the CDR3 is 14 residues. Germline lookup yields CDR1 WNHNN and CDR2 SYGVQD (reference sequence). Trimming shortened V by 2 bases and J by 5 bases, and 13 bases separated the two germline ends.

The chain is built from TRBV27 and TRBJ2-1; 13 bases map to TRBD2. Unmatched junction bases numbered 7, after V lost 3 bases and J lost 5 bases. CDR3 length: 17 residues. Germline loops: CDR1 MNHEY, CDR2 SMNVEV (reference sequence). As DNA, the CDR3 is TGTGCCAGCAGTTTCCTTAGGACTAGCGGGAGTAACAATGAGCAGTTCTTC. Translation gives CASSFLRTSGSNNEQFF.

CDR3 in DNA: TGTGCCAGCAGCTTAAGTGGGAGTGGTGGGGTTAGCAATCAGCCCCAGCATTTT. Protein sequence: CASSLSGSGGVSNQPQHF. The V call is TRBV7-2, the J call TRBJ1-5; no clear D. This CDR3 is built from 18 residues. V lost 2 bases and J lost 0, with 17 bases in between. Germline V gene lookup returns CDR1 SGHTA and CDR2 FQGNSA.

This clone was observed a few times. This sample also contains other DNA sequences that code for the same CDR3. The V call is TRBV5-6, the J call TRBJ2-7; possible D gene TRBD2, 6 bases. V lost 0 bases, J lost 3 bases, and 10 bases lay in between. The CDR3 runs to 14 residues. Germline V lookup: CDR1 SGHDT, CDR2 YYEEEE. The CDR3 DNA follows: TGTGCCAGCAGCTTGGGCGGGGATTTCTACGAGCAGTACTTC. It encodes CASSLGGDFYEQYF.

The V call is TRBV6-5, the J call TRBJ1-5; tentatively, D is TRBD1 (6 bases). Trimming cost V 6 bases and J 2 bases, with 8 bases left between them. The germline CDR1 and CDR2 sequences are MNHEY and SVGAGI. CDR3 length: 13 amino acids. The CDR3 sequence: CASRQGGNQPQHF. CDR3 nucleotides: TGTGCCAGCAGACAGGGAGGCAATCAGCCCCAGCATTTT.

Turning to this clone: One junction end disagrees with the germline gene, perhaps due to a read error. This chain links TRBV5-1 with TRBJ2-1; a possible D gene is TRBD1 (6 bases). Germline CDR1 reads SGHRS; CDR2 reads YFSETQ. The CDR3 is 15 amino acids. CDR3 coding DNA: TGCGCCAGCAGCTCCAGGGGCCCTCAGGCCAATGGGCAGTTCTTC. Translation: CASSSRGPQANGQFF.

The V call is TRBV11-3, the J call TRBJ1-4; 7 bases fit TRBD1. Looked up from germline, CDR1 is SGHNT and CDR2 is YENEEA. The CDR3 covers 15 residues. Trimming cost V 4 bases and J 4 bases; bases outside gene matches: 6. The CDR3 loop reads CASSSLGQFNEKLFF. The DNA of the CDR3 is TGTGCCAGCAGCTCCCTGGGACAGTTTAATGAAAAACTGTTTTTT.

The chain carries TRBV7-9 and TRBJ2-1; D is perhaps TRBD2 (7 bases). The germline V and J ends were trimmed by 2 bases and 0 bases, with 11 bases remaining between them. The CDR3 loop spans 16 amino acids. Looked up from germline, CDR1 is SEHNR and CDR2 is FQNEAQ (reference sequence). CDR3 coding DNA: TGTGCCAGCAGCTTAAGGGGGGACTACTCCTACAATGAGCAGTTCTTC. Protein: CASSLRGDYSYNEQFF.